This T cell receptor beta chain came from a study of cytomegalovirus exposure and HLA in healthy donors. PCR was performed using 60 Vbeta and 13 Jbeta primers. This table comes from immunoSEQ multiplex PCR, and its TCRdb copy is limited to in-frame clones, with some not included. The sample yields 120,000 to 150,000 clones, over 70% seen once. As regards this clone: This sample also contains other DNA sequences that code for the same CDR3.

The germline V gene has CDR1 MNHEY and CDR2 SVGAGI. V was clipped by 6 bases and J by 3 bases, with 14 bases between them. The CDR3 extends over 14 amino acids. This sequence originates from a male donor in good health and CMV-seronegative. The sample comprised PBMCs. The genes are TRBV6-5 and TRBJ1-1; D uncertain. The CDR3 DNA is TGTGCCAGCAGCCGGGATACGCTTTACACTGAAGCTTTCTTT. Translated, it gives CASSRDTLYTEAFF.